These 7 T cell receptor beta chains share one sample of origin, sequenced in a study of immune evolution from preneoplasia to lung adenocarcinoma. Only in-frame clones appear in the TCRdb table, and some are missing; sequencing was by immunoSEQ multiplex PCR. Among roughly 4,200 clones listed, around 79% were seen once. The sequencing input was FFPE invasive lung adenocarcinoma tissue. The receptors shown here come from a person between 35 and 60 years old with lung adenocarcinoma. Some clones in this sample may be carry-over from other donors' samples.

V usage is TRBV6-1 and J usage is TRBJ2-3; no definite D call. Germline assignment: CDR1 MNHNS and CDR2 SASEGT. V was trimmed by 3 bases and J by 5 bases, leaving 12 bases between them. CDR3 size: 14 residues. This CDR3 reads CASSDQSGGDTQYF. CDR3 DNA sequence: TGTGCCAGCAGTGATCAGTCCGGTGGAGATACGCAGTATTTT.

The chain employs TRBV11-2 and TRBJ2-2; 12 nucleotides match TRBD2. This CDR3 spans 16 amino acids. The germline V gene encodes CDR1 SGHAT and CDR2 FQNNGV. The ends lost 3 bases at V and 7 bases at J; junction bases unmatched: 6. CDR3 amino acids: CASSLLAGGPYGELFF. The CDR3, as DNA: TGTGCCAGCAGCTTGCTAGCGGGAGGGCCGTACGGGGAGCTGTTTTTT.

Only a few counts were recorded for this clone. The sample has other DNA sequences that encode this CDR3 too. This rearrangement joins TRBV6-1 to TRBJ1-5; D is unclear. The CDR3 is 12 amino acids. Trimming removed 8 bases from V and 0 bases from J, with 5 bases in between. Germline lookup yields CDR1 MNHNS and CDR2 SASEGT. This CDR3 is CASSHSNQPQHF. The CDR3 DNA sequence: TGTGCCAGCTCCCATAGCAATCAGCCCCAGCATTTT.

The chain joins TRBV25-1 to TRBJ2-7; D remains ambiguous. V gave up 3 bases and J gave up 6 bases, with 6 bases separating them. The V gene's germline CDR1 is MGHDK and CDR2 SYGVNS. The CDR3 sequence is 11 residues long. CDR3 sequence: CASSDWREQYF. CDR3 DNA: TGTGCCAGCAGTGACTGGCGCGAGCAGTACTTC.

The V gene is TRBV14, the J gene TRBJ2-1, with a weak D call TRBD2 (6 bases). Germline loops: CDR1 SGHDN, CDR2 FVKESK. Trimming stripped 3 bases from V and 7 bases from J, with 16 bases between. The CDR3 is 15 amino acids. CDR3 bases: TGTGCCAGCAGCCAGACGCTCTCGGCGGGGAATGAGCAGTTCTTC. Amino acid sequence: CASSQTLSAGNEQFF.

The chain links TRBV10-3 to TRBJ2-1; D gene unclear. In germline, CDR1 is ENHRY, CDR2 SYGVKD. V was pared by 4 bases and J by 8 bases, with 9 bases between. The CDR3 has 12 residues. The CDR3 DNA sequence: TGTGCCATCAGTGGTAGGTCCGATGAGCAGTTCTTC. It encodes CAISGRSDEQFF.

This sequence joins TRBV4-1 and TRBJ2-5; 12 positions agree with TRBD2. Germline V lookup: CDR1 MGHRA, CDR2 YSYEKL. V was clipped by 2 bases and J by 5 bases; unmatched bases: 3. The CDR3 has 15 amino acids. The CDR3 loop reads CASSQIGTSGETQYF. For the CDR3, the DNA is TGCGCCAGCAGCCAAATAGGGACTAGCGGGGAGACCCAGTACTTC.